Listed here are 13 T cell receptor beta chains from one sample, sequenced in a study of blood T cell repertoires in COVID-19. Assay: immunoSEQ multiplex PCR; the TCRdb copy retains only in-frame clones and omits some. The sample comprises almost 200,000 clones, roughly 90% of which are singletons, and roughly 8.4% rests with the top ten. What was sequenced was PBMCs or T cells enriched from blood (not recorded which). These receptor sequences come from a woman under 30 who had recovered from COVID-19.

The CDR3 DNA is TGTGCCAGCAGCCCACAGGGGGCGTTAGGCTACACCTTC. This translates into CASSPQGALGYTF. The rearrangement uses TRBV5-4 and TRBJ1-2; 9 bases are shared with TRBD1. Trimming at V came to 4 bases and at J to 8 bases, leaving 6 bases not matched to a gene. The CDR3 spans 13 residues. Germline V gives CDR1 SGHNT, CDR2 YYREEE (reference sequence).

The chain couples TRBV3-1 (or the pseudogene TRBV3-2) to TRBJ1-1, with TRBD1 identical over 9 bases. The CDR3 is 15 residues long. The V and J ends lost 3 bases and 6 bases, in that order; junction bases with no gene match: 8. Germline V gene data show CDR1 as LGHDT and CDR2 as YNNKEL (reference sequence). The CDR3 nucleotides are TGTGCCAGCAGCCACGCACAGGGGGCATTCTCTGAAGCTTTCTTT. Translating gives CASSHAQGAFSEAFF.

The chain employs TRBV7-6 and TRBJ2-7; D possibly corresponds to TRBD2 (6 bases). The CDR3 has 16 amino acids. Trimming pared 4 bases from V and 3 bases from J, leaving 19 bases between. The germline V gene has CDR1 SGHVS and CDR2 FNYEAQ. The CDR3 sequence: CASSSPSGTFNYEQYF. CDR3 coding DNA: TGTGCCAGCAGCTCACCTTCCGGGACTTTTAACTACGAGCAGTACTTC.

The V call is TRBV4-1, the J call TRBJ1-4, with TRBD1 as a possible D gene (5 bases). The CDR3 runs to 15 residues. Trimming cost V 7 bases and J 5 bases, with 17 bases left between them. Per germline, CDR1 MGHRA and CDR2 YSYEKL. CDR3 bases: TGCGCCAGCACCTTCGGGACGGGACTAAATGAAAAACTGTTTTTT. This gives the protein CASTFGTGLNEKLFF.

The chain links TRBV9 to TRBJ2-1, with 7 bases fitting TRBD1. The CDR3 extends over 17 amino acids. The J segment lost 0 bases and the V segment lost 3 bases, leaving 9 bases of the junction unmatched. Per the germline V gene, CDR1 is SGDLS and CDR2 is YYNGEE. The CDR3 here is CASSESPWDSSYNEQFF. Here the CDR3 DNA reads TGTGCCAGCAGCGAGTCCCCCTGGGACAGCTCCTACAATGAGCAGTTCTTC.

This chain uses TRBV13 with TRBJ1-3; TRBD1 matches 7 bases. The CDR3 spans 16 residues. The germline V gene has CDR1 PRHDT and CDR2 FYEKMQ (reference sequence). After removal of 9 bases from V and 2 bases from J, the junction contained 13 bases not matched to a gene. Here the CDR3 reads CASSPPETGAGNTIYF. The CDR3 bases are TGTGCCAGTTCCCCCCCCGAAACAGGGGCTGGAAACACCATATATTTT.

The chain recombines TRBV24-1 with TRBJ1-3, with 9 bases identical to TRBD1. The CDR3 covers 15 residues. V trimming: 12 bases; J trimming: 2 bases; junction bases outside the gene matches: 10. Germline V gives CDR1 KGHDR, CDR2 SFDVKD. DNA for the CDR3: TGTGCCCCCCGGGGGACAGGGACTACTGGAAACACCATATATTTT. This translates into CAPRGTGTTGNTIYF.

The CDR3, as DNA: TGTGCCAGCAGCTTAGAAGGAGGAGGGCAGGGAATGAACACTGAAGCTTTCTTT. This encodes CASSLEGGGQGMNTEAFF. The gene calls are TRBV7-2 and TRBJ1-1; tentatively, D is TRBD1 (5 bases). V lost 1 base and J 0 bases, leaving 18 bases between the germline ends. The germline V gene encodes CDR1 SGHTA and CDR2 FQGNSA. The CDR3 contains 18 residues.

CDR3 sequence reads: CAWSSGRANQPQHF. In DNA form, the CDR3 reads TGTGCCTGGAGTTCCGGCAGGGCCAATCAGCCCCAGCATTTT. This chain uses TRBV30 with TRBJ1-5; D possibly corresponds to TRBD1 (5 bases). Trimming cost V 2 bases and J 3 bases, with 11 bases left between them. The CDR3 extends over 14 amino acids. Per germline, CDR1 GTSNPN and CDR2 SVGIG (reference sequence). Supplemented by reference TRBV30 and TRBJ1-5, the full variable domain reads SQTIHQWPATLVQPVGSPLSLECTVEGTSNPNLYWYRQAAGRGLQLLFYSVGIGQISSEVPQNLSASRPQDRQFILSSKKLLLSDSGFYLCAWSSGRANQPQHFGDGTRLSIL.

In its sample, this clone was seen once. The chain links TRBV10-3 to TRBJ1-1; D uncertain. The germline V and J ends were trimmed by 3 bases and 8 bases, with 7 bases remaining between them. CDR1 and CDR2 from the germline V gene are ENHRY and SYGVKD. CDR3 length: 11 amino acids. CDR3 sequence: CAISETGEAFF. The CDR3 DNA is TGTGCCATCAGTGAAACGGGAGAAGCTTTCTTT.

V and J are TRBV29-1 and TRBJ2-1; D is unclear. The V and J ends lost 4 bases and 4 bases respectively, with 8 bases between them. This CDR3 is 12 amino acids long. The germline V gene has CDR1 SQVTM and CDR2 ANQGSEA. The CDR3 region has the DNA TGCAGCGTTGTGAAGAGGTACAATGAGCAGTTCTTC. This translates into CSVVKRYNEQFF.

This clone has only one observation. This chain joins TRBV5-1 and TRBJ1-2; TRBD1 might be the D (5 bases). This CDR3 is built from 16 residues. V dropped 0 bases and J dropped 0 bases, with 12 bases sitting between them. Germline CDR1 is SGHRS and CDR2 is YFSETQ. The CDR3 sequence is CASSLDPGLTNYGYTF. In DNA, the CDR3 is TGCGCCAGCAGCTTGGATCCAGGGTTGACTAACTATGGCTACACCTTC. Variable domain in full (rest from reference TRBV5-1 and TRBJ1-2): KAGVTQTPRYLIKTRGQQVTLSCSPISGHRSVSWYQQTPGQGLQFLFEYFSETQRNKGNFPGRFSGRQFSNSRSEMNVSTLELGDSALYLCASSLDPGLTNYGYTFGSGTRLTVV.

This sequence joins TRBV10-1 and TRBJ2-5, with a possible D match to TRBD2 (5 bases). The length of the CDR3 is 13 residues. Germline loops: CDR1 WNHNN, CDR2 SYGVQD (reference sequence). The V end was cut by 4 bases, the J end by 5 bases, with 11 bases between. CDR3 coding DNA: TGCGCCAGCAGTGCCGGCCGAGGGGAGACCCAGTACTTC. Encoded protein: CASSAGRGETQYF.